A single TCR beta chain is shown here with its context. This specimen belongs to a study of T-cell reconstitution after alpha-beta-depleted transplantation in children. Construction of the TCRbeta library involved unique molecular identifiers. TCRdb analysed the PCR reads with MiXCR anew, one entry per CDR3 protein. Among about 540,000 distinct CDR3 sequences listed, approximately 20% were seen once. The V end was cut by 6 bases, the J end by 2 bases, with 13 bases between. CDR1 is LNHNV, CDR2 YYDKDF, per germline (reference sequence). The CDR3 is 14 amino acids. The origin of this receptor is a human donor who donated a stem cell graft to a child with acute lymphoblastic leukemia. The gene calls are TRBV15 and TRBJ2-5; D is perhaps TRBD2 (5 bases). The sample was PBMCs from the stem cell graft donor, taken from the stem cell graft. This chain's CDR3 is CATRGEGEQETQYF. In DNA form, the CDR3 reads TGTGCCACCAGGGGAGAGGGCGAACAAGAGACCCAGTACTTC.